The entry below gives a single T cell receptor beta chain sequence along with its context. Its antigen is not yet known. Base qualities were left out, and no much larger clone turns up one base away. The data belong to a study of siplizumab effects on memory and regulatory T cells (dated by TCRdb to the late 2010s). Background for the entire study: The study looked at the effect of siplizumab, an anti-CD2 antibody, on alloreactive T-cell subsets in allogeneic mixed lymphocyte reactions made from human PBMCs. Overall study results and their limits: About 80-96% of proliferating CD4+ or CD8+ clones could not be given a naive or memory phenotype. No functional confirmation was obtained for the suppressive function of proliferating Tregs from siplizumab cultures. Siplizumab significantly lowered the cumulative frequency of alloreactive sequences that could be traced to unstimulated CD4+ memory T cells. In reactions with siplizumab, an average of approximately 70% of mappable alloreactive CD4+ clones were Treg-derived, compared with about 27% in control reactions. Compared with memory T cells, unstimulated naive T cells appeared more diverse, and naive cells seemed to make a substantial contribution to the alloresponse. Because sequences below about 10^-5 frequency were poorly captured, only a minor fraction of alloreactive clones could be mapped to unstimulated subsets.

V is pared back by 2 bases and J by 1 base, with 6 bases lying between the germline termini. CDR1 is given as LNHDA and CDR2 as SQIVND, both from the germline V gene (reference sequence). The CDR3 numbers 14 residues from cysteine through phenylalanine. CDR3 DNA is the only sequence kept; it has 42 bases, read in frame from the first base. The method behind the library was the immunoSEQ multiplex PCR assay. Around 10^5 TCR templates per sample were assayed by the deep sequencing platform. Genomic DNA extracted from sorted T cells was used for TCRbeta CDR3 sequencing. Per the source publication's procedure: The R programming language was used for clonal analysis of TCRbeta CDR3 data. Alloreactive CD4+ and CD8+ clones were identified by comparing unstimulated samples to CFSE-low samples taken after the reaction. Alloreactive CD4+ clones were assigned to regulatory or non-regulatory origin by matching sequences to sorted unstimulated Treg and non-Treg repertoires. Held by TCRdb, this immuneACCESS table contains in-frame sequences only and omits some clones. Under half of the omission traces to an unresolved V gene where checked; the cause of the rest is unknown. V, J and clone size are taken as reported in that table, and D and trimming were inferred from the DNA itself. For this sample there are 90,000 to 110,000 clones; roughly 91% appear just once. Around 0.32% of the sample is in the top ten clones.

Sorted unstimulated T cells, along with proliferating T cells recovered from mixed lymphocyte reactions, underwent TCRbeta CDR3 sequencing. Fresh whole blood from ten HLA-typed healthy donors was used as the source from which PBMCs were isolated. Sequences were obtained from CD4+ T cells sorted from blood. The rearranged segments are TRBV19 and TRBJ1-5; no D gene can be assigned with confidence. This TCR derives from a human donor in good health. At the DNA level, the sequence is TGTGCCAGTAGTATATGGCAGAGCAATCAGCCCCAGCATTTT. It translates to CASSIWQSNQPQHF.